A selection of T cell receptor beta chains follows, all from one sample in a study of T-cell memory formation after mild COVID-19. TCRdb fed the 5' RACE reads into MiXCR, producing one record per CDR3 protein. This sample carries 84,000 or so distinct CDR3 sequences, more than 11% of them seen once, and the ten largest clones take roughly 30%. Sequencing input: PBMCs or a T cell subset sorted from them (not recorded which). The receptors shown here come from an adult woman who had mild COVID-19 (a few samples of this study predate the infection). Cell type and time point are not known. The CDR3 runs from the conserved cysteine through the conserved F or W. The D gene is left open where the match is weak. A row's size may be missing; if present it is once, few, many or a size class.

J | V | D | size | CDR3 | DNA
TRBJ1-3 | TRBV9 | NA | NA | CASSYTGSTGNTIYF | TGTGCCAGCAGCTATACAGGCTCAACTGGAAACACCATATATTTT
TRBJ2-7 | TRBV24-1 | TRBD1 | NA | CATSETGGDEQYF | TGTGCCACCAGTGAAACAGGGGGCGACGAGCAGTACTTC
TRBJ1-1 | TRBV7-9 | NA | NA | CASRRKGVESEAFF | TGTGCCAGCAGACGGAAGGGGGTAGAGTCTGAAGCTTTCTTT
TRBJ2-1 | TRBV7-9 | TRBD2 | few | CASPSHGWGTSGENYNEQFF | TGTGCCAGCCCCTCCCACGGGTGGGGGACTAGCGGAGAAAATTACAATGAGCAGTTCTTC
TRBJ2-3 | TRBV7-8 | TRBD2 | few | CASWGLAGAQSRTDTQYF | TGTGCCAGCTGGGGCCTAGCGGGGGCCCAAAGTCGCACAGATACGCAGTATTTT
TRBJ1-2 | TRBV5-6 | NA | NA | CASSLTENYGYTF | TGTGCCAGCAGCTTGACAGAGAACTATGGCTACACCTTC
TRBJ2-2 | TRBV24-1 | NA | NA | CATSERAGQYSELFF | TGTGCCACCAGTGAACGGGCGGGACAGTACTCCGAGCTGTTTTTT
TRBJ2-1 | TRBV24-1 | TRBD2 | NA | CATSDGGLAETYNEQFF | TGTGCCACCAGTGATGGCGGACTAGCGGAGACCTACAATGAGCAGTTCTTC
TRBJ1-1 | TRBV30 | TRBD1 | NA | CAWRHPGQGEAFF | TGTGCCTGGAGACACCCGGGACAGGGCGAAGCTTTCTTT
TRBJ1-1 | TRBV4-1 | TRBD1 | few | CASSLRGGAGGNTEAFF | TGCGCCAGCAGCCTCCGGGGGGGCGCAGGGGGGAACACTGAAGCTTTCTTT
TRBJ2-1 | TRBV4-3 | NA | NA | CASSQEWEAHYNEQFF | TGCGCCAGCAGCCAAGAATGGGAGGCGCATTACAATGAGCAGTTCTTC
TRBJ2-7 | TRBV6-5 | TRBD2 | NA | CASSTSAGGPYEQYF | TGTGCCAGCAGTACCTCAGCGGGAGGGCCCTACGAGCAGTACTTC
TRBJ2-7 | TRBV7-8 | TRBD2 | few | CASSSGTSGGTYEQYF | TGTGCCAGCAGCTCCGGGACTAGCGGGGGGACCTACGAGCAGTACTTC
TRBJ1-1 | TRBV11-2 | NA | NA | CASSLGYRNTEAFF | TGTGCCAGCAGCTTAGGATACAGGAACACTGAAGCTTTCTTT
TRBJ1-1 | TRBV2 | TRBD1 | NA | CASSGGQGYGNTEAFF | TGTGCCAGCAGTGGAGGACAGGGGTACGGGAACACTGAAGCTTTCTTT
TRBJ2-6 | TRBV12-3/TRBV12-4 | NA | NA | CASSFWQEPGANVLTF | TGTGCCAGCAGTTTCTGGCAGGAGCCTGGGGCCAACGTCCTGACTTTC
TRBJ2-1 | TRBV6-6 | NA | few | CASSWKPGPRVANEQFF | TGTGCCAGCAGTTGGAAACCGGGACCTAGGGTGGCCAATGAGCAGTTCTTC
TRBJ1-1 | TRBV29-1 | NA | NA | CSVVTNTEAFF | TGCAGCGTTGTAACGAACACTGAAGCTTTCTTT
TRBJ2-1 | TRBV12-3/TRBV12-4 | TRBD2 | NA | CASSLTGEGRNEQFF | TGTGCCAGCAGTTTAACGGGGGAGGGGCGCAATGAGCAGTTCTTC
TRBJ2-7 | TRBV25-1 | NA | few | CATTPDRPYEQYF | TGTGCCACAACCCCGGACAGACCCTACGAGCAGTACTTC
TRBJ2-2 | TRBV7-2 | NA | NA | CASSLDGAPGELFF | TGTGCCAGCAGCTTAGACGGGGCCCCCGGGGAGCTGTTTTTT
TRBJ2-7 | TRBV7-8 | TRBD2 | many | CASSLSGGTYEQYF | TGTGCCAGCAGCTTGAGCGGGGGGACTTACGAGCAGTACTTC